The sequence of this T cell receptor (beta chain) was determined in a study of breast tumors, draining lymph nodes, adjacent tissues. Study findings and constraints: Luminal-like breast cancer showed significantly higher tumor–nontumor repertoire similarity than basal-like. The data were judged consistent with most tumor T cells coming from lymph node and expanding in tumor.

The CDR3 length is 13 residues. V was shortened by 1 base and J by 14 bases, with 15 bases between the two germline ends. Germline CDR1 reads SGHTA; CDR2 reads FQGTGA. Axillary draining lymph nodes of breast cancer patients supplied the node samples. Each CDR3 protein gets one entry after TCRdb re-called the multiplex PCR reads with MiXCR. The sample includes some 97,000 distinct CDR3 sequences, over 20% seen only once; the top ten take less than 1.5%. This clonotype was detected many times. Antigen specificity is unknown. The specimen sequenced was axillary lymph node tissue. The chain combines TRBV7-3 with TRBJ2-1; TRBD2 might be the D (6 bases). The TCR was taken from a female donor with breast cancer. Some clones in this sample may be carry-over from other donors' samples. The CDR3 region is CASSLRDGSPKFF. DNA of the CDR3: TGTGCCAGCAGCTTAAGGGACGGGAGCCCCAAGTTCTTC.